One TCR beta chain is described in this entry. This sample was included in a study of blood T cell repertoires in COVID-19. In the original analysis: Amplifying reference gene primers gave estimates of nucleated cell counts. Profiled with immunoSEQ multiplex PCR; TCRdb holds only in-frame clones, not every one. V, J and clone size are those of that table, while D and trimming were read from the DNA. The table has some 100,000 clones, 87% seen once. This CDR3 region has 13 residues. Trimming at V came to 1 base and at J to 6 bases, leaving 2 bases not matched to a gene. The V gene's germline CDR1 is LGHDT and CDR2 YNNKEL (reference sequence).

This chain uses TRBV3-1 (or the pseudogene TRBV3-2) with TRBJ1-2; 7 bases fit TRBD1. What was sequenced was peripheral blood. The sequence came from a human donor in a cohort sampled during active COVID-19. CDR3 nucleotides: TGTGCCAGCAGCCAAGTACAGGGGAATGGCTACACCTTC. Encoded protein: CASSQVQGNGYTF.